This entry is about one TCR beta chain. Treatment here: preoperative locoregional IRX-2 cytokine immunotherapy. This phase Ib study tested locoregional IRX-2 cytokine immunotherapy given before surgery. These data come from a study of preoperative IRX-2 immunotherapy in early breast cancer. The ends were cut back, 5 bases at V and 0 bases at J, with 13 bases in the middle. Germline CDR1 LGHNT, CDR2 FRNRAP. The CDR3 extends over 15 amino acids. TCRdb's table, derived via immunoSEQ multiplex PCR, lists solely in-frame clones and lacks some. The sample shows more than 30,000 clones, about 90% of them seen only once.

The clonotype originates from a human donor with breast cancer. The rearrangement uses TRBV12-5 and TRBJ1-1, with D perhaps TRBD1 (5 bases). Sequencing was performed on tumor tissue, taken after IRX-2 immunotherapy. DNA of the CDR3: TGTGCTAGTGGTCCCGGACATCTCATGAACACTGAAGCTTTCTTT. It translates to CASGPGHLMNTEAFF.